A single sample gave rise to the 18 T cell receptor beta chains below, sequenced in a study of blood T cell repertoires in COVID-19. Sequencing was performed with immunoSEQ multiplex PCR; in TCRdb, only in-frame clones are kept and a portion is missing. The sample carries about 60,000 clones, 70% to 90% recorded once. What was sequenced was peripheral blood. The receptors stem from a woman aged 55 to 70 with active COVID-19.

V gene TRBV7-8 combines with J gene TRBJ2-3, with 8 nucleotides matching TRBD1. CDR1 is SGHVS, CDR2 FQNEAQ, per germline. The CDR3 contains 16 residues. V lost 4 bases to trimming and J lost 0 bases; unmatched junction nucleotides: 6. CDR3 sequence: CASSSGRTGSTDTQYF. CDR3 sequence (DNA): TGTGCCAGCAGCTCGGGGAGGACAGGGAGCACAGATACGCAGTATTTT. The variable domain in full, with the rest retrieved from reference TRBV7-8 and TRBJ2-3, is GAGVSQSPRYKVAKRGQDVALRCDPISGHVSLFWYQQALGQGPEFLTYFQNEAQLDKSGLPSDRFFAERPEGSVSTLKIQRTQQEDSAVYLCASSSGRTGSTDTQYFGPGTRLTVL.

In its sample, this clone was seen a few times. The CDR3 loop reads CASSYSDRGPYEQYF. As DNA, the CDR3 is TGTGCCAGCAGTTACTCGGACAGGGGGCCCTACGAGCAGTACTTC. V usage is TRBV6-5 and J usage is TRBJ2-7; 11 nucleotides match TRBD1. V was pared by 0 bases and J by 2 bases, with 0 bases of the junction left unmatched. The CDR3 has 15 residues. Germline V lookup: CDR1 MNHEY, CDR2 SVGAGI.

The chain is built from TRBV4-3 and TRBJ2-7; D is possibly TRBD1 (6 bases). The V gene's germline CDR1 is LGHNA and CDR2 YSLEER. This CDR3 spans 15 amino acids. V was clipped by 1 base and J by 2 bases, with 12 bases between them. The CDR3 DNA sequence: TGCGCCAGCAGCCAAGTGTGGGGGCCAGCCTACGAGCAGTACTTC. Translated, it gives CASSQVWGPAYEQYF.

The gene calls are TRBV6-5 and TRBJ2-7, with D possibly TRBD1 on 6 matching bases. The CDR3 consists of 12 residues. With 7 bases removed from V and 4 bases from J, the gap between germline ends came to 11 bases. Germline V CDR1 and CDR2: MNHEY, SVGAGI. The CDR3 reads CASKKGVYEQYF. The CDR3 bases are TGTGCCAGCAAAAAGGGGGTGTACGAGCAGTACTTC.

The CDR3 loop reads CASSPRQGARGSPLHF. CDR3 DNA: TGTGCCAGCAGCCCAAGACAGGGGGCCAGGGGTTCACCCCTCCACTTT. This chain links TRBV7-9 with TRBJ1-6; 10 nucleotides align to TRBD1. Germline trimming cut 5 bases from V and 9 bases from J; bases unmatched to any gene: 10. Per the germline V gene, CDR1 is SEHNR and CDR2 is FQNEAQ (reference sequence). The CDR3 is 16 amino acids.

The chain is built from TRBV4-1 and TRBJ1-2, with 9 nucleotides matching TRBD1. The CDR3 totals 17 residues. Germline trimming cut 0 bases from V and 5 bases from J; bases unmatched to any gene: 10. Germline loops: CDR1 MGHRA, CDR2 YSYEKL. In nucleotides, the CDR3 is TGCGCCAGCAGCCAAGATTTTGGACAGGGGCGTCGGTATGGCTACACCTTC. Amino acid sequence: CASSQDFGQGRRYGYTF.

J is TRBJ2-5 and V is TRBV19; unclear D gene. This CDR3 contains 13 residues. Trimming stripped 2 bases from V and 1 base from J, with 5 bases between. Germline V gives CDR1 LNHDA, CDR2 SQIVND (reference sequence). The CDR3 region has the DNA TGTGCCAGTAGTATAAACGGCCAAGAGACCCAGTACTTC. Translated: CASSINGQETQYF. Variable domain in full (rest from reference TRBV19 and TRBJ2-5): DGGITQSPKYLFRKEGQNVTLSCEQNLNHDAMYWYRQDPGQGLRLIYYSQIVNDFQKGDIAEGYSVSREKKESFPLTVTSAQKNPTAFYLCASSINGQETQYFGPGTRLLVL.

The chain joins TRBV5-6 to TRBJ2-5, with a tentative D call TRBD2 (5 bases). Trimming cost V 4 bases and J 5 bases, with 15 bases left between them. CDR3 length: 14 amino acids. Looked up from germline, CDR1 is SGHDT and CDR2 is YYEEEE. The CDR3 region has the DNA TGTGCCAGCAGCCGGGATCTAGTGGCGGAGACCCAGTACTTC. Encoded protein: CASSRDLVAETQYF.

The chain links TRBV5-1 to TRBJ2-1, with D hard to call. The CDR3 totals 14 residues. V was cut by 0 bases and J by 3 bases, with 7 bases left in between. Looked up from germline, CDR1 is SGHRS and CDR2 is YFSETQ. Here the CDR3 DNA reads TGCGCCAGCAGCTTGGGGGCAGACTACAATGAGCAGTTCTTC. As protein: CASSLGADYNEQFF. Full variable domain (missing parts from reference TRBV5-1 and TRBJ2-1): KAGVTQTPRYLIKTRGQQVTLSCSPISGHRSVSWYQQTPGQGLQFLFEYFSETQRNKGNFPGRFSGRQFSNSRSEMNVSTLELGDSALYLCASSLGADYNEQFFGPGTRLTVL.

The CDR3 DNA is TGCGCCAGCAGCTTGCGACAGGGGAACACCGGGGAGCTGTTTTTT. Translated: CASSLRQGNTGELFF. V and J are TRBV5-1 and TRBJ2-2; 7 bases are shared with TRBD1. V shed 1 base, J shed 1 base, and the junction held 1 base outside the gene matches. Germline assignment: CDR1 SGHRS and CDR2 YFSETQ. CDR3 length equals 15 residues.

The chain links TRBV30 to TRBJ1-4, with 7 bases identical to TRBD1. V lost 4 bases to trimming and J lost 10 bases; unmatched junction nucleotides: 12. CDR1 is GTSNPN and CDR2 is SVGIG in the germline V gene (reference sequence). The CDR3 consists of 14 residues. The CDR3 reads CAWMTKGARGKLFF. The CDR3 coding sequence is TGTGCCTGGATGACGAAGGGGGCGCGCGGAAAACTGTTTTTT.

This chain links TRBV4-3 with TRBJ2-2; D is ambiguous. Trimming shortened V by 1 base and J by 0 bases, and 3 bases separated the two germline ends. The length of the CDR3 is 14 residues. Germline-derived CDR1 and CDR2 are LGHNA and YSLEER. The CDR3 region has the DNA TGCGCCAGCAGCCAAGGCGCGAACACCGGGGAGCTGTTTTTT. Its protein is CASSQGANTGELFF.

V and J are TRBV6-5 and TRBJ2-3; weak D call: TRBD1 (6 bases). Per germline, CDR1 MNHEY and CDR2 SVGAGI. Trimming pared 3 bases from V and 2 bases from J, leaving 9 bases between. This CDR3 contains 14 residues. CDR3 nucleotides: TGTGCCAGCAGTTATACAGGGTTCACAGATACGCAGTATTTT. This encodes CASSYTGFTDTQYF.

J is TRBJ2-5 and V is TRBV7-3, with TRBD2 matching 8 bases. CDR1 is SGHTA and CDR2 is FQGTGA in the germline V gene. V trimming: 4 bases; J trimming: 1 base; junction bases outside the gene matches: 5. The CDR3 length is 15 residues. The CDR3: CASSSGSGVQETQYF. In nucleotides, the CDR3 is TGTGCCAGCAGCTCGGGTAGCGGGGTCCAAGAGACCCAGTACTTC.

The V call is TRBV30, the J call TRBJ1-1, with a weak D call TRBD1 (5 bases). V gave up 4 bases and J gave up 0 bases, with 6 bases separating them. CDR1 and CDR2 (germline): GTSNPN, SVGIG (reference sequence). The CDR3 length is 12 residues. The CDR3, as DNA: TGTGCCTGGACAGGGATGAACACTGAAGCTTTCTTT. Protein product: CAWTGMNTEAFF.

This sequence joins TRBV9 and TRBJ2-5; 7 bases line up with TRBD1. Germline assignment: CDR1 SGDLS and CDR2 YYNGEE. The CDR3 runs to 14 residues. V lost 0 bases, J lost 2 bases, and 1 base stayed unmatched. CDR3 nucleotides: TGTGCCAGCAGCGTAGGGGGACAGCAAGAGACCCAGTACTTC. It specifies CASSVGGQQETQYF.

This clone was picked up one time. The J gene is TRBJ2-1, the V gene TRBV4-2; TRBD2 agrees at 7 bases. CDR3 length: 18 residues. V dropped 3 bases and J dropped 0; count of bases not matched to a gene: 11. Germline V gives CDR1 LGHNA, CDR2 YNFKEQ. CDR3 amino acids: CASSQGDWGGSSYNEQFF. The CDR3 DNA is TGTGCCAGCAGCCAGGGGGACTGGGGAGGGAGCTCCTACAATGAGCAGTTCTTC.

V usage is TRBV6-2 or TRBV6-3 and J usage is TRBJ2-1; perhaps TRBD1 as D (5 bases). This CDR3 is built from 15 residues. Trimming took off 2 bases at V and 0 bases at J, with 8 bases between the two ends. Germline CDR1 MNHEY, CDR2 SVGEGT. The CDR3 here is CASSYGASSYNEQFF. The DNA of the CDR3 is TGTGCCAGCAGTTACGGGGCGAGCTCCTACAATGAGCAGTTCTTC.